A single sample is the source of the 18 T cell receptor beta chains below, sequenced in a study of cytomegalovirus exposure and HLA in healthy donors. Researchers ran the PCR with 60 Vbeta and 13 Jbeta primers. Clones were sequenced by immunoSEQ multiplex PCR, and TCRdb holds only the in-frame ones, with some missing. In all, the sample yields under 60,000 clones. The sequencing sample was made of PBMCs. The receptors stem from a woman aged 25-40 years in good health and CMV-seropositive.

The chain links TRBV10-3 to TRBJ2-7; 9 bases are shared with TRBD2. The CDR3 is 14 residues long. The V and J ends lost 10 bases and 0 bases, in that order; junction bases with no gene match: 7. The germline V gene has CDR1 ENHRY and CDR2 SYGVKD. The CDR3 region is CATASGISSYEQYF. CDR3 nucleotides: TGTGCCACCGCTAGCGGGATTAGCTCCTACGAGCAGTACTTC.

The chain links TRBV5-6 to TRBJ2-3; a possible D gene is TRBD1 (5 bases). The CDR3 has 15 residues. The V gene's germline CDR1 is SGHDT and CDR2 YYEEEE. The V end was cut by 3 bases, the J end by 2 bases, with 13 bases between. The CDR3 is CASSYEQDNTDTQYF. The CDR3, as DNA: TGTGCCAGCAGCTATGAGCAGGACAACACAGATACGCAGTATTTT. The full variable domain, with the rest looked up from reference TRBV5-6 and TRBJ2-3, is DAGVTQSPTHLIKTRGQQVTLRCSPKSGHDTVSWYQQALGQGPQFIFQYYEEEERQRGNFPDRFSGHQFPNYSSELNVNALLLGDSALYLCASSYEQDNTDTQYFGPGTRLTVL.

Turning to this clone: The germline gene is not matched at one end of the junction; a read error may be the cause. The chain combines TRBV5-1 with TRBJ1-1, with D perhaps TRBD1 (6 bases). Germline lookup yields CDR1 SGHRS and CDR2 YFSETQ. This CDR3 has 13 residues. The CDR3 DNA is TGCGCCAGCAGCGCAGGGGTAGACACTGAAGATTTCTTT. This gives the protein CASSAGVDTEDFF.

The CDR3 nucleotides are TGTGCCAGCTCATCAACCCTTTACGAGCAGTACTTC. Encoded protein: CASSSTLYEQYF. The chain carries TRBV18 and TRBJ2-5, with D unresolved. The J call could be wrong; TRBJ2-7 is a better fit for the DNA end. CDR1 and CDR2 from the germline V gene are KGHSH and LQKENI. The CDR3 runs 12 residues.

The rearrangement joins TRBV4-1 to TRBJ2-7, with D hard to call. V was cut by 1 base and J by 3 bases, with 13 bases left in between. Germline V CDR1 and CDR2: MGHRA, YSYEKL. The CDR3 is made up of 15 amino acids. The CDR3 region is CASSQGVDPGYEQYF. As DNA, the CDR3 is TGCGCCAGCAGCCAAGGGGTTGACCCGGGCTACGAGCAGTACTTC.

The J gene is TRBJ1-1, the V gene TRBV5-1; 9 positions match TRBD1. Germline trimming cut 4 bases from V and 11 bases from J; bases unmatched to any gene: 15. Germline V CDR1 and CDR2: SGHRS, YFSETQ. The CDR3 sequence is 15 residues long. The CDR3 loop is CASSTWGQGGADAFF. Here the CDR3 DNA reads TGCGCCAGCAGCACTTGGGGACAGGGAGGAGCGGACGCTTTCTTT.

This chain uses TRBV5-1 with TRBJ2-1, with 9 bases identical to TRBD2. The trim removed 0 bases at V and 12 bases at J, leaving 7 bases unmatched. Germline CDR1 and CDR2: SGHRS and YFSETQ. This CDR3 is built from 14 residues. The CDR3 protein is CASSLGLAGLAQFF. In DNA, the CDR3 is TGCGCCAGCAGCTTGGGTCTAGCGGGGCTGGCGCAGTTCTTC.

The chain uses TRBV6-5 and TRBJ1-4; weak D call: TRBD1 (6 bases). The CDR3 contains 15 residues. CDR1 is MNHEY, CDR2 SVGAGI, per germline. Trimming removed 5 bases from V and 7 bases from J, with 17 bases in between. This chain's CDR3 is CASSPLQGRGEKLFF. The DNA of the CDR3 is TGTGCCAGCAGTCCCCTCCAGGGGAGGGGTGAAAAACTGTTTTTT.

CDR3 coding DNA: TGTGCCAGCAGCGGCGGGACAGGGGGCGGTCAGCCCCAGCATTTT. This encodes CASSGGTGGGQPQHF. This chain uses TRBV5-6 with TRBJ1-5; the match to TRBD1 covers 12 bases. Germline assignment: CDR1 SGHDT and CDR2 YYEEEE. This CDR3 is 15 amino acids long. Trimming cost V 4 bases and J 6 bases; bases outside gene matches: 5.

V and J are TRBV5-1 and TRBJ2-5; D is perhaps TRBD2 (6 bases). The CDR3 sequence is 13 residues long. The V gene's germline CDR1 is SGHRS and CDR2 YFSETQ. The V end lost 3 bases, the J end lost 1 base, and 7 bases lay between the germline ends. The CDR3 reads CASSSGVQETQYF. CDR3 bases: TGCGCCAGCAGCTCGGGGGTCCAAGAGACCCAGTACTTC.

The rearrangement uses TRBV7-2 and TRBJ2-2, with a tentative D call TRBD2 (5 bases). CDR1 SGHTA and CDR2 FQGNSA come from the germline V gene. With 5 bases removed from V and 8 bases from J, the gap between germline ends came to 12 bases. The CDR3 is made up of 13 amino acids. The CDR3, as DNA: TGTGCCAGCAGCAAAACGGGGAGAGGGGAGCTGTTTTTT. It is translated as CASSKTGRGELFF.

The chain recombines TRBV29-1 with TRBJ1-2, with a possible D match to TRBD1 (5 bases). The V end lost 7 bases, the J end lost 13 bases, and 13 bases lay between the germline ends. CDR1 and CDR2 (germline): SQVTM, ANQGSEA. CDR3 length: 9 amino acids. This CDR3 reads CSAGAGGTF. CDR3 DNA: TGCAGCGCCGGGGCGGGGGGCACCTTC.

The chain couples TRBV6-6 to TRBJ2-7; 12 bases align to TRBD2. Unmatched junction bases numbered 3, after V lost 0 bases and J lost 6 bases. The germline V gene encodes CDR1 MNHNY and CDR2 SVGAGI (reference sequence). This CDR3 has 15 residues. CDR3 loop: CASSYSELAGGEQYF. CDR3 coding DNA: TGTGCCAGCAGTTACTCGGAACTAGCGGGGGGCGAGCAGTACTTC.

This sequence joins TRBV6-5 and TRBJ1-5, with 10 nucleotides matching TRBD1. There are 14 residues in the CDR3. Germline CDR1 reads MNHEY; CDR2 reads SVGAGI. V shed 5 bases, J shed 6 bases, and the junction held 4 bases outside the gene matches. Here the CDR3 reads CASSMTGGGQPQHF. In DNA, the CDR3 is TGTGCCAGCAGTATGACAGGGGGCGGTCAGCCCCAGCATTTT.

The rearrangement uses TRBV11-3 and TRBJ1-2, with 7 bases identical to TRBD1. This CDR3 is built from 16 residues. In germline, CDR1 is SGHNT, CDR2 YENEEA. Trimming at V came to 4 bases and at J to 2 bases, leaving 10 bases not matched to a gene. CDR3 protein: CASSSPRDRRNYGYTF. In DNA, the CDR3 is TGTGCCAGCAGCTCCCCTCGGGACAGACGAAACTATGGCTACACCTTC. Variable domain in full (rest from reference TRBV11-3 and TRBJ1-2): EAGVVQSPRYKIIEKKQPVAFWCNPISGHNTLYWYLQNLGQGPELLIRYENEEAVDDSQLPKDRFSAERLKGVDSTLKIQPAELGDSAVYLCASSSPRDRRNYGYTFGSGTRLTVV.

The chain uses TRBV28 and TRBJ1-1; a weak D match, TRBD1 (5 bases). Germline lookup yields CDR1 MDHEN and CDR2 SYDVKM. V was cut by 3 bases and J by 5 bases, with 16 bases left in between. The CDR3 contains 15 residues. The CDR3 sequence: CASSLSSGLRTEAFF. CDR3 coding DNA: TGTGCCAGCAGTTTGTCCTCAGGGTTGCGAACTGAAGCTTTCTTT. Variable domain in full (rest from reference TRBV28 and TRBJ1-1): DVKVTQSSRYLVKRTGEKVFLECVQDMDHENMFWYRQDPGLGLRLIYFSYDVKMKEKGDIPEGYSVSREKKERFSLILESASTNQTSMYLCASSLSSGLRTEAFFGQGTRLTVV.

This chain links TRBV2 with TRBJ1-2; D might be TRBD1 (5 bases). Trimming shortened V by 2 bases and J by 1 base, and 8 bases separated the two germline ends. This CDR3 spans 14 amino acids. Germline V CDR1 and CDR2: SNHLY, FYNNEI. CDR3 in DNA: TGTGCCAGCAGTGAACAAGGGGTTAACTATGGCTACACCTTC. Translating gives CASSEQGVNYGYTF.

CDR3 sequence: CASSTDRPSTDTQYF. CDR3 sequence (DNA): TGTGCCAGCAGTACGGACAGACCTAGCACAGATACGCAGTATTTT. V is TRBV6-6 and J is TRBJ2-3, with TRBD1 as a possible D gene (6 bases). The germline CDR1 and CDR2 sequences are MNHNY and SVGAGI (reference sequence). The V gene lost 5 bases and the J gene lost 0 bases, with 12 bases spanning the gap. This CDR3 comprises 15 residues.